These T cell receptor beta chains were read from a single sample in a study of T cell repertoires in cytomegalovirus infection. MiXCR, applied by TCRdb to the reads, yields one record per CDR3 protein. The data contain about 440,000 distinct CDR3 sequences, 25% to 40% of them singletons. The source material was PBMCs. The receptors were gathered from a human donor in good health (CMV status not recorded). Some clones in this sample may be carry-over from other donors' samples. CDR3s include the opening cysteine and the closing phenylalanine or tryptophan. D genes are given only for firm matches. Clone size is not always given. Where it is, it says once, few, many or a class for expanded clones.

cdr3_length | d_call | clone_size | j_call | v_call | cdr3_nt | cdr3_aa
15 | TRBD1 | once | TRBJ1-5 | TRBV12-3/TRBV12-4 | TGTGCCAGCAGCCGACAGGGGCGAGCCAATCAGCCCCAGCATTTT | CASSRQGRANQPQHF
18 | TRBD2 | . | TRBJ2-2 | TRBV5-4 | TGTGCCAGCAGCTTGCGGCTCCTAGCGGGGGTTGGTACCGGGGAGCTGTTTTTT | CASSLRLLAGVGTGELFF
12 | . | . | TRBJ1-1 | TRBV7-3 | TGTGCCAGCAGCCCTGACGGATCCGAAGCTTTCTTT | CASSPDGSEAFF
15 | TRBD1 | . | TRBJ1-2 | TRBV18 | TGTGCCAGCTCACCACCTGGCAGGGGGCCGAATGGCTACACCTTC | CASSPPGRGPNGYTF
15 | . | many | TRBJ1-5 | TRBV19 | TGTGCCAGTAGTTTCGCCCAGGGGCCGCTTTGGCCCCAGCATTTT | CASSFAQGPLWPQHF
19 | . | few | TRBJ2-2 | TRBV11-2 | TGTGCCAGCAGCTTATGGGGCAAGGGGAAACAGTGGGACACCGGGGAGCTGTTTTTT | CASSLWGKGKQWDTGELFF
14 | TRBD2 | few | TRBJ2-5 | TRBV7-9 | TGTGCCAGCAGTAGCGGGGTGTACCAAGAGACCCAGTACTTC | CASSSGVYQETQYF
14 | . | few | TRBJ2-7 | TRBV5-6 | TGTGCCAGCAGCTGGGGCGGAAGCTCCTACGAGCAGTACTTC | CASSWGGSSYEQYF
17 | . | few | TRBJ2-1 | TRBV25-1 | TGTGCCAGCAGTGAATTCCCGGGGTCAGGCAAATACAATGAGCAGTTCTTC | CASSEFPGSGKYNEQFF
16 | TRBD1 | few | TRBJ1-2 | TRBV7-9 | TGTGCCAGCAGCTTAAAGAGGACAGGGTACCCCTATGGCTACACCTTC | CASSLKRTGYPYGYTF
16 | TRBD1 | . | TRBJ1-4 | TRBV9 | TGTGCCAGCAGCGTAGAGTGGGGACAGGGGAATGAAAAACTGTTTTTT | CASSVEWGQGNEKLFF
16 | . | . | TRBJ2-7 | TRBV3-1 | TGTGCCAGCAGCCACCCACTCGGGACTCCTAACTACGAGCAGTACTTC | CASSHPLGTPNYEQYF
11 | . | few | TRBJ2-3 | TRBV29-1 | TGCAGCGCTGGACACTCAGATACGCAGTATTTT | CSAGHSDTQYF
14 | TRBD1 | few | TRBJ2-1 | TRBV18 | TGTGCCAGCTCACCTGGGACAGGGGGAAATGAGCAGTTCTTC | CASSPGTGGNEQFF
14 | . | few | TRBJ1-2 | TRBV2 | TGTGCCAGCAGTGCAGGGGCCTCTAACTATGGCTACACCTTC | CASSAGASNYGYTF
15 | . | . | TRBJ1-1 | TRBV5-1 | TGCGCCAGCAGCCCGGACGGGCCGATGAACACTGAAGCTTTCTTT | CASSPDGPMNTEAFF
14 | . | . | TRBJ1-2 | TRBV5-1 | TGCGCCAGCAGCTTCCACGACGGGGACTATGGCTACACCTTC | CASSFHDGDYGYTF
14 | TRBD1 | many | TRBJ1-6 | TRBV7-8 | TGTGCCAGCAGCGGGGGACAGGGGGCCCTACCCCTCCACTTT | CASSGGQGALPLHF
14 | TRBD1 | . | TRBJ1-1 | TRBV19 | TGTGCCACCTGGGACAGGGGAAGGGGTACTGAAGCTTTCTTT | CATWDRGRGTEAFF
14 | TRBD1 | . | TRBJ1-5 | TRBV6-1 | TGTGCCAGCATTCGGTCAGGGGGGCTGCAGCCCCAGCATTTT | CASIRSGGLQPQHF
17 | . | . | TRBJ2-1 | TRBV5-6 | TGTGCCAGCAGCTTGGCCTTCAGGGGTAGGCGGGAGAATGAGCAGTTCTTC | CASSLAFRGRRENEQFF
15 | TRBD1 | . | TRBJ2-7 | TRBV19 | TGTGCCACCGTGGCCCTCGGGACAGGAACCTACGAGCAGTACTTC | CATVALGTGTYEQYF
17 | TRBD2 | . | TRBJ2-1 | TRBV7-9 | TGTGCCAGCAGCCCCGGGACTAGCGGGGGTACCTTCAATGAGCAGTTCTTC | CASSPGTSGGTFNEQFF
15 | TRBD1 | . | TRBJ2-3 | TRBV4-1 | TGCGCCAGCAGCCAAGGGCAGGGGGTCACAGATACGCAGTATTTT | CASSQGQGVTDTQYF
15 | . | few | TRBJ2-3 | TRBV12-3/TRBV12-4 | TGTGCCAGCAGTTTAGTAGGAATAAACACAGATACGCAGTATTTT | CASSLVGINTDTQYF
14 | . | many | TRBJ1-1 | TRBV28 | TGTGCCAGCAGGGGCCTGTTAATGAACACTGAAGCTTTCTTT | CASRGLLMNTEAFF
11 | . | . | TRBJ2-1 | TRBV11-3 | TGTGCCAGCAGCGCAGGGAGGGAGCAGTTCTTC | CASSAGREQFF
15 | . | . | TRBJ1-5 | TRBV19 | TGTGCCACCACCCACGGGGCAAATAGCAATCAGCCCCAGCATTTT | CATTHGANSNQPQHF
15 | TRBD1 | . | TRBJ1-1 | TRBV28 | TGTGCCAGCAGTCCATCCGGGACAGGGAGGGCTGAAGCTTTCTTT | CASSPSGTGRAEAFF
14 | TRBD1 | . | TRBJ1-6 | TRBV29-1 | TGCAGCGTTCGAGATGGACAGGGGACTTCACCCCTCCACTTT | CSVRDGQGTSPLHF
15 | . | . | TRBJ2-7 | TRBV2 | TGTGCCAGCAGGACCGGTCTGGTGAGCTCCTACGAGCAGTACTTC | CASRTGLVSSYEQYF
13 | . | many | TRBJ1-1 | TRBV10-2 | TGTGCCAGCAGCCCGATTGTGAACACTGAAGCTTTCTTT | CASSPIVNTEAFF
16 | . | . | TRBJ2-5 | TRBV28 | TGTGCAAGCAGTTTATGGGCTAGCGTGTCCCAAGAGACCCAGTACTTC | CASSLWASVSQETQYF
13 | TRBD1 | few | TRBJ1-2 | TRBV7-2 | TGTGCCAGCAGCTTAGGGGGACAGGGTAACTACACCTTC | CASSLGGQGNYTF